This T cell receptor beta chain was obtained from a study of T cell repertoires in cytomegalovirus infection. On the study more broadly: As its CMV epitopes, the study selected recently identified HLA-C-restricted and well-studied HLA-B-restricted targets. It can be stated that public TCR beta signatures indicated CMV infection as well as a matching HLA type.

Via MiXCR, TCRdb re-called the reads, giving one row per CDR3 protein. Among about 920,000 distinct CDR3 sequences listed, 31% were seen once. V was pared by 5 bases and J by 8 bases, with 11 bases of the junction left unmatched. Germline CDR1 SGHVS, CDR2 FNYEAQ. This CDR3 region has 15 residues. This clonotype was seen a handful of times. The target antigen is unknown. The study's findings and limits: In two of eight donors, the top clonotype was HLA-C-restricted CMV-specific. Public TCR beta family frequency separated CMV-and-HLA carriers, including in an independent cohort.

Sequenced material: cultured CD8+ T cells from PBMCs, taken from culture after CMV antigen stimulation. The sequence was collected from a human donor in good health (CMV status not recorded). Some clones in this sample may be carry-over from other donors' samples. The V and J genes are TRBV7-6 and TRBJ1-4, with 7 bases matching TRBD1. CDR3 nucleotide sequence: TGTGCCAGCAGCCATTACACAGGGGCGGGAGAAAAACTGTTTTTT. This codes for CASSHYTGAGEKLFF.